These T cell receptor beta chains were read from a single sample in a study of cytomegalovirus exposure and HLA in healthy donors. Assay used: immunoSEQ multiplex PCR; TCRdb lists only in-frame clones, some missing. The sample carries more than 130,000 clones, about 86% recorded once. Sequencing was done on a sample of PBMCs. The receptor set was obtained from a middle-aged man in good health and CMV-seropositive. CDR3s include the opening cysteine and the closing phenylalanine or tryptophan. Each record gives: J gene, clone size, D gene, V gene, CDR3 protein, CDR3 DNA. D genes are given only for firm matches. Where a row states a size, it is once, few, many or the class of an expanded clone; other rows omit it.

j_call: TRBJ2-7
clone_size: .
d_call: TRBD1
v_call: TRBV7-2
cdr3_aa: CASSRDRVTYEQYF
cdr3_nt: TGTGCCAGCAGCCGGGACAGGGTGACCTACGAGCAGTACTTC

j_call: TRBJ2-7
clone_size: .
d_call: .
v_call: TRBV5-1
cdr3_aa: CASSWTVSSDEQYF
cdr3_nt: TGCGCCAGCAGCTGGACAGTGTCCTCGGACGAGCAGTACTTC

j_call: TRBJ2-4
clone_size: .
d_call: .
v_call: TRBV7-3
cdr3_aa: CASSLTGSGNIQYF
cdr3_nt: TGTGCCAGCAGCTTAACAGGTTCGGGAAACATTCAGTACTTC

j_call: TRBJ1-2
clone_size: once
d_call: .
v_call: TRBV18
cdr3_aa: CASSPPSVLRGYTF
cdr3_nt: TGTGCCAGCTCACCCCCCTCGGTTCTTCGTGGCTACACCTTC

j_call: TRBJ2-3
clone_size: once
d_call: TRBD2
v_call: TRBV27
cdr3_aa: CASRQGLAGVDTQYF
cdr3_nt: TGTGCCAGCAGGCAAGGACTAGCGGGGGTAGATACGCAGTATTTT

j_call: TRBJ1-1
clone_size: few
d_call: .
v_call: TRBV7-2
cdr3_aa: CASSPTGKPATEAFF
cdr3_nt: TGTGCCAGCAGCCCCACCGGGAAGCCTGCCACTGAAGCTTTCTTT

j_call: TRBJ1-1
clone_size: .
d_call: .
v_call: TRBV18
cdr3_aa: CASSPRLGANTEAFF
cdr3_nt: TGTGCCAGCTCACCCCGTTTGGGAGCGAACACTGAAGCTTTCTTT

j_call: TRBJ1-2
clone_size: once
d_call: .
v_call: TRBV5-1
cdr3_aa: CASSLGQGRYGYTF
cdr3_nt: TGCGCCAGCAGCTTAGGGCAGGGAAGGTATGGCTACACCTTC

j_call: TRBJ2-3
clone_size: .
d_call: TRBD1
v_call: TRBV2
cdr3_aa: CASSVTGQALHGTDTQYF
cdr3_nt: TGTGCCAGCAGTGTGACGGGACAGGCCCTCCATGGCACAGATACGCAGTATTTT

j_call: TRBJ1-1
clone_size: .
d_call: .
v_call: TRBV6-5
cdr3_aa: CASRILGGTEAFF
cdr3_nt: TGTGCCAGTAGAATCCTCGGGGGCACTGAAGCTTTCTTT

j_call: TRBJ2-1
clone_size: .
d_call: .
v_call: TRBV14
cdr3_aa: CASSHPGLHYNEQFF
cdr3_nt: TGTGCCAGCAGCCACCCGGGACTCCACTACAATGAGCAGTTCTTC